This T cell receptor (beta chain) is drawn from a study of shared clonotypes between healthy human individuals (dated by TCRdb to 2019 to 2021). Describing the broader study: The cohort comprised a couple of women and a few men aged 18 to 49 years. For each donor, CD4 naive and CD4 memory were each given three plates, CD8 naive was given two plates, and CD8 memory was given one plate. Blood TCR repertoires of a handful of healthy adults were deeply sequenced to estimate repertoire size and the extent of clonotype sharing between individuals. Libraries were prepared and TCR repertoires were sequenced by different laboratories using diverse techniques, in order to increase sequencing depth and limit assay-specific biases. Leukapheresis yielded between about 0.94 and 9.5 billion PBMCs per donor. Results and caveats for the whole study, not just this receptor: Incomplete sequencing was indicated by rarefaction of sorted-subset datasets, despite the large sequencing depth. When several donors were compared, the shared fraction of clonotypes was about 5% for naive CD4, around 4% for naive CD8, roughly 2.5% for memory CD4, and around 0.4% for memory CD8. Based on pairwise subsampling, the degree of clonotype sharing among donors was expected to be affected by sequencing depth. Higher generation probabilities were observed for clonotypes shared by all four sorted-subset donors than for non-shared clonotypes. Larger estimated clonotype richness was generally found for naive subsets than for memory subsets. Because the study included a small number of donors, the genetic and exposure-history diversity represented was limited. Sampling was limited to blood, and TCR repertoires in tissue likely differ from TCR repertoires in blood.

TCR CDR3 regions were amplified from genomic DNA by multiplex PCR using the deep immunoSEQ assay. Extracted genomic DNA from each cell subset was distributed evenly across all wells of several immunoSEQ 96-well plates, and each plate was treated as a replicate. Each replicate PCR for sorted subsets received about 180 ng genomic DNA, equal to roughly 30,000 T cell genomes. Purified libraries were measured with a Qubit 3.0 fluorometer, size-checked on a Bioanalyzer 2100, and measured again with the KAPA Library Quantification kit. Every immunoSEQ 96-well plate was sequenced on a dedicated single-read 150-cycle Illumina NextSeq 550 flow cell. The authors' pipeline ran thus. Because the immunoSEQ output included only junctional sequences and no quality scores, the filtering could not be the same as the filtering used for full-length reads. To assign V/J genes and CDR3, sequences were annotated using PyIR, a Python wrapper for IgBLAST v1.9, with IMGT germline references. Reads with weak V/J assignments (E-value above 1e-6), missing CDR3, stop codons, out-of-frame junctions, or ambiguous translated residues were removed. V3J clonotypes were defined by identical inferred V gene, J gene, and CDR3 amino acid sequence. Percentage overlap between repertoires was calculated by dividing the number of shared unique clonotypes by the size of the smaller repertoire. Three approaches were used to assess repertoire richness: RTK rarefaction, the Chao1 estimator, and Recon v2.1 estimates of unobserved clonotypes. Generation probabilities were computed with OLGA for all TCRbeta clonotypes obtained by the gDNA method from a handful of donors. Here the immuneACCESS table is served through TCRdb, limited to in-frame sequences with V and J called. Missing clones are a known gap in these copies; in checked studies unresolved V genes cover under half, and the rest lacks a known reason. The V and J calls and clone size were taken over from that table, and D and trimming were inferred from the DNA. In this sample the table shows about 1 million clones, about 74% of which occur a single time. Over 1.3% of the sample belongs to the ten largest clones.

Comments on this clone: Its antigen target is currently unknown. No base qualities exist here, and no much larger clone lies one base off it.

Donors were healthy HIV-negative adults with no recently reported acute infections or vaccinations. Every donor was a Caucasian adult living in Nashville, Tennessee, USA. CD4+ T cells were enriched by magnetic negative selection, after which naive cells were positively selected on CD45RA and the negative fraction was taken as the memory subset. After blood collection by leukapheresis, PBMCs were isolated using Ficoll-Histopaque density gradient centrifugation and then cryopreserved in the vapor phase of liquid nitrogen. Purity and quantity of every magnetically sorted T cell population were checked by analytical flow cytometry. Genomic DNA was isolated from each sorted fraction and quantified by UV absorbance on a Nanodrop 2000c. V sheds 3 bases and J sheds 2 bases, leaving 11 bases between their ends. Spanning cysteine to phenylalanine, the CDR3 consists of 14 amino acids. The sequence is cut down to CDR3 DNA, 42 bases in frame from base 1. CDR1 and CDR2 (SGHAT, FQNNGV) derive from the germline V gene.

The sequence is built from TRBV11-2 and TRBJ2-7; the D gene is perhaps TRBD1, from 6 matching bases. The sequenced material came from memory CD4+ T cells sorted from blood. The cell subset or site label for this specimen denotes: CD45RA-negative fraction. The sequence was collected from a man younger than 35 in good health. The DNA reads as follows: TGTGCCAGCAGCTTTAACAGGGCGACCTACGAGCAGTACTTC. It translates to CASSFNRATYEQYF.